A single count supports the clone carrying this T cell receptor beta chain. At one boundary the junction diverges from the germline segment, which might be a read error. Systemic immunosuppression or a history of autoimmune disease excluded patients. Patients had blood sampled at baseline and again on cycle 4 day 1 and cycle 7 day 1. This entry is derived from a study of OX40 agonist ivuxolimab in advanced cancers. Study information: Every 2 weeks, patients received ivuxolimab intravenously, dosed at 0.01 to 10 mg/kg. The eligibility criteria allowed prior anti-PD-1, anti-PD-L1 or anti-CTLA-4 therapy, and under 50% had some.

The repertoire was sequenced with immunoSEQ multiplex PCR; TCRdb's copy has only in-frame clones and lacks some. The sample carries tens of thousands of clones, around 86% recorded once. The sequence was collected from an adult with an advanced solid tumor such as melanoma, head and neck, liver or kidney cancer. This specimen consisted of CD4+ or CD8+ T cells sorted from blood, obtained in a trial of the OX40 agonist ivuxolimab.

DNA for the CDR3: TGCAACGTTGAAGTCGGTAGCGGGAGGAGAGAGACCCAGTACTTC. Translated: CNVEVGSGRRETQYF. J is TRBJ2-5 and V is TRBV29-1, with 10 nucleotides matching TRBD2. Germline CDR1 is SQVTM and CDR2 is ANQGSEA. This CDR3 is 15 amino acids long.